Shown below are 24 T cell receptor beta chains from a single sample sequenced in a study of shared clonotypes between healthy human individuals. Method: immunoSEQ multiplex PCR; TCRdb's copy keeps in-frame clones and lacks some. The table shows 1,500,000 or so clones, with roughly 96% occurring only once. Material: naive CD4+ T cells sorted from blood. Subset specified: CD45RA+ positively selected. The receptors shown here come from a man aged 25-45 years in good health.

This clone was detected only once. The CDR3 sequence is CASRRWGNGNQPQHF. The CDR3 DNA sequence: TGTGCCAGCAGGAGATGGGGGAATGGCAATCAGCCCCAGCATTTT. V gene TRBV28 combines with J gene TRBJ1-5; TRBD1 is a possible D gene (5 bases). The V gene lost 6 bases and the J gene lost 2 bases, with 14 bases spanning the gap. Germline assignment: CDR1 MDHEN and CDR2 SYDVKM. CDR3 length: 15 residues.

In its sample, this clone was seen once. The CDR3 loop is CASSTGAGISYEQYF. The CDR3 DNA follows: TGTGCCAGCAGCACTGGCGCGGGGATCTCCTACGAGCAGTACTTC. The chain uses TRBV7-2 and TRBJ2-7, with a possible D match to TRBD2 (6 bases). V gave up 5 bases and J gave up 0 bases, with 14 bases separating them. Looked up from germline, CDR1 is SGHTA and CDR2 is FQGNSA. The length of the CDR3 is 15 residues.

CDR3 sequence reads: CASSMRLAGGLNEQFF. CDR3 sequence (DNA): TGTGCCAGTAGTATGCGGCTAGCGGGAGGGCTCAATGAGCAGTTCTTC. The V call is TRBV19, the J call TRBJ2-1, with TRBD2 matching 12 bases. The germline V gene encodes CDR1 LNHDA and CDR2 SQIVND (reference sequence). The CDR3 contains 16 residues. The V gene end was trimmed by 3 bases and the J gene end by 6 bases; junction bases not matched to a gene: 6.

Concerning this clone: The same CDR3 is also encoded by other DNA sequences in this sample. This sequence joins TRBV18 and TRBJ2-3; TRBD2 matches at 8 bases. The germline gives CDR1 KGHSH, CDR2 LQKENI. With V trimmed by 5 bases and J by 4 bases, 2 bases remained unmatched. The CDR3 has 13 amino acids. The CDR3 spells CASSSGSSDTQYF. Here the CDR3 DNA reads TGTGCCAGCTCAAGCGGGAGCTCAGATACGCAGTATTTT. Variable domain in full (rest from reference TRBV18 and TRBJ2-3): NAGVMQNPRHLVRRRGQEARLRCSPMKGHSHVYWYRQLPEEGLKFMVYLQKENIIDESGMPKERFSAEFPKEGPSILRIQQVVRGDSAAYFCASSSGSSDTQYFGPGTRLTVL.

This chain links TRBV7-9 with TRBJ2-7; 8 bases map to TRBD1. The length of the CDR3 is 16 residues. V lost 5 bases to trimming and J lost 0 bases; unmatched junction nucleotides: 9. CDR1 and CDR2 from the germline V gene are SEHNR and FQNEAQ (reference sequence). The CDR3 DNA reads as TGTGCCAGCAGCCCGTACCGGACAGGGAACTCCTACGAGCAGTACTTC. It codes for CASSPYRTGNSYEQYF.

The chain is built from TRBV5-1 and TRBJ1-4; D perhaps matches TRBD1 (6 bases). This CDR3 is built from 14 residues. Germline values: CDR1 SGHRS, CDR2 YFSETQ. Trimming pared 4 bases from V and 6 bases from J, leaving 13 bases between. The CDR3 here is CASSLMDSYEKLFF. CDR3 in DNA: TGCGCCAGCAGCCTTATGGACAGCTATGAAAAACTGTTTTTT.

The gene calls are TRBV4-1 and TRBJ2-4; no clear D gene. The germline gives CDR1 MGHRA, CDR2 YSYEKL. The CDR3 runs to 16 residues. The V gene lost 1 base and the J gene lost 2 bases, with 12 bases spanning the gap. The CDR3 region has the DNA TGCGCCAGCAGCCAAGTTGGTTCTGCGCCCAAAAACATTCAGTACTTC. Translation: CASSQVGSAPKNIQYF.

This CDR3 reads CASSALTWTRGTDTQYF. The CDR3 coding sequence is TGTGCCAGCAGCGCCCTAACATGGACGAGAGGGACAGATACGCAGTATTTT. The chain combines TRBV7-6 with TRBJ2-3, with TRBD2 as a possible D gene (5 bases). The V and J ends lost 5 bases and 3 bases respectively, with 21 bases between them. CDR1 SGHVS and CDR2 FNYEAQ come from the germline V gene. The CDR3 is 17 residues long.

The J gene is TRBJ1-1, the V gene TRBV27, with 7 bases matching TRBD1. The CDR3 sequence is 20 residues long. Germline V gene data show CDR1 as MNHEY and CDR2 as SMNVEV (reference sequence). J lost 3 bases, V lost 2 bases, and 21 bases had no gene match. The CDR3 DNA reads TGTGCCAGCAGTTTAAGGAGGGAGGTGAAGGTGAGGGGGCTGGACACTGAAGCTTTCTTT. This sequence encodes CASSLRREVKVRGLDTEAFF.

This clone was seen once. The chain's CDR3 is CASSYRVAGADRYNEQFF. CDR3 sequence (DNA): TGTGCCAGTAGTTACCGTGTAGCGGGAGCAGACAGATACAATGAGCAGTTCTTC. This chain connects TRBV19 to TRBJ2-1; TRBD2 matches at 9 bases. This CDR3 contains 18 residues. CDR1 is LNHDA, CDR2 SQIVND, per germline (reference sequence). Trimming removed 5 bases from V and 4 bases from J; junction bases left unmatched: 15.

The genes are TRBV28 and TRBJ2-2, with 8 positions matching TRBD2. Germline values: CDR1 MDHEN, CDR2 SYDVKM. V shed 6 bases and J 2 bases; nucleotides not matched to a gene: 8. The CDR3 is 16 residues long. DNA of the CDR3: TGTGCCAGCAGCGGCACTAGCGGCACAAACACCGGGGAGCTGTTTTTT. Translating gives CASSGTSGTNTGELFF.

The gene calls are TRBV11-2 and TRBJ2-3; TRBD2 is a possible D gene (6 bases). There are 17 residues in the CDR3. The germline V gene encodes CDR1 SGHAT and CDR2 FQNNGV. V lost 4 bases, J lost 10 bases, and 27 bases lay in between. The CDR3 DNA follows: TGTGCCAGCAGCTCGGAACCGGGACTCGCGTTTCGGGGTGCGCAGTATTTT. Its translation: CASSSEPGLAFRGAQYF.

This clone was seen a few times. This sample includes further DNA sequences coding for the same CDR3. The CDR3 DNA is TGTGCCAGCTCACCCGGGGTGGGAGAGACCCAGTACTTC. Translating gives CASSPGVGETQYF. The chain links TRBV18 to TRBJ2-5; TRBD2 is a possible D gene (5 bases). The germline CDR1 and CDR2 sequences are KGHSH and LQKENI. V gave up 3 bases and J gave up 4 bases, with 9 bases separating them. The CDR3 has 13 amino acids.

The rearrangement links TRBV7-9 to TRBJ2-7; perhaps D is TRBD1 or TRBD2 (5 bases each). The CDR3 length is 14 residues. Trimming stripped 5 bases from V and 2 bases from J, with 13 bases between. CDR1 is SEHNR and CDR2 is FQNEAQ in the germline V gene (reference sequence). In DNA, the CDR3 is TGTGCCAGCAGCCCCTCCGGGACGACCTACGAGCAGTACTTC. Translating it yields CASSPSGTTYEQYF.

The rearrangement joins TRBV5-6 to TRBJ2-2; 12 bases fit TRBD2. Germline-derived CDR1 and CDR2 are SGHDT and YYEEEE. The CDR3 consists of 14 residues. V lost 10 bases, J lost 4 bases, and 5 bases stayed unmatched. CDR3: CASGLAGPTGELFF. CDR3 DNA: TGTGCCTCTGGACTAGCGGGACCCACCGGGGAGCTGTTTTTT.

The chain uses TRBV10-1 and TRBJ2-1; 9 positions match TRBD1. With V trimmed by 5 bases and J by 7 bases, 9 bases remained unmatched. CDR1 and CDR2 (germline): WNHNN, SYGVQD (reference sequence). This CDR3 spans 15 amino acids. In nucleotides, the CDR3 is TGCGCCAGCAGTTCCCGGGACAGGGCCGGTAATGAGCAGTTCTTC. The encoded protein is CASSSRDRAGNEQFF.

The table lists this clone with a count of one. The chain has TRBV5-4 and TRBJ2-5; tentatively, D is TRBD2 (6 bases). Germline V gene lookup returns CDR1 SGHNT and CDR2 YYREEE (reference sequence). Trimming shortened V by 7 bases and J by 8 bases, and 12 bases separated the two germline ends. This CDR3 is built from 11 residues. As DNA, the CDR3 is TGTGCCAGCGTCGCGGGAACAACCCAGTACTTC. It is translated as CASVAGTTQYF. The whole variable domain, remainder taken from reference TRBV5-4 and TRBJ2-5, is ETGVTQSPTHLIKTRGQQVTLRCSSQSGHNTVSWYQQALGQGPQFIFQYYREEENGRGNFPPRFSGLQFPNYSSELNVNALELDDSALYLCASVAGTTQYFGPGTRLLVL.

The CDR3 loop is CASSPSTSGRGADTQYF. The CDR3, as DNA: TGCGCCAGCAGCCCTTCGACTAGCGGGAGGGGTGCAGATACGCAGTATTTT. The chain couples TRBV5-1 to TRBJ2-3; 14 bases match TRBD2. Unmatched junction bases numbered 8, after V lost 4 bases and J lost 4 bases. CDR1 is SGHRS and CDR2 is YFSETQ in the germline V gene. The CDR3 sequence is 17 residues long.

This sequence joins TRBV5-1 and TRBJ2-1, with TRBD1 matching over 8 bases. The germline V gene has CDR1 SGHRS and CDR2 YFSETQ. This CDR3 spans 15 amino acids. J was trimmed by 7 bases and V by 4 bases; bases with no gene match: 10. The CDR3 sequence is CASSAIRTGRNEQFF. The CDR3 nucleotides are TGCGCCAGCAGCGCCATTCGGACAGGGAGGAATGAGCAGTTCTTC.

The chain combines TRBV6-1 with TRBJ2-1, with TRBD1 matching 7 bases. CDR1 and CDR2 from the germline V gene are MNHNS and SASEGT. Unmatched junction bases numbered 14, after V lost 6 bases and J lost 12 bases. CDR3 size: 14 residues. CDR3 residues: CASSRALRQGGQFF. CDR3 DNA: TGTGCCAGCAGCCGGGCACTCCGACAGGGCGGGCAGTTCTTC.

The chain carries TRBV10-3 and TRBJ2-7; a weak D match, TRBD2 (6 bases). This CDR3 contains 15 residues. V was trimmed by 6 bases and J by 2 bases, leaving 17 bases between them. Looked up from germline, CDR1 is ENHRY and CDR2 is SYGVKD. The CDR3 DNA follows: TGTGCCATCAGGTCGTGGGAGCGGGCCACCTACGAGCAGTACTTC. Protein sequence: CAIRSWERATYEQYF.

The chain employs TRBV9 and TRBJ2-4, with 7 bases matching TRBD1. CDR1 and CDR2 from the germline V gene are SGDLS and YYNGEE. The CDR3 consists of 16 residues. V was clipped by 3 bases and J by 5 bases; unmatched bases: 11. Here the CDR3 DNA reads TGTGCCAGCAGCGGGGGAGACAGGGCCTGGGAAAACATTCAGTACTTC. Its protein is CASSGGDRAWENIQYF.

CDR3 loop: CASSVISHNEQFF. The CDR3 DNA is TGTGCCAGCAGCGTGATATCCCACAATGAGCAGTTCTTC. The V and J genes are TRBV9 and TRBJ2-1; D is undetermined. The CDR3 spans 13 residues. V shed 2 bases and J shed 5 bases, with 8 bases lying between them. Germline lookup yields CDR1 SGDLS and CDR2 YYNGEE.

V and J are TRBV5-4 and TRBJ2-7, with a weak D call TRBD2 (6 bases). There are 14 residues in the CDR3. Trimming stripped 0 bases from V and 5 bases from J, with 12 bases between. Per germline, CDR1 SGHNT and CDR2 YYREEE (reference sequence). CDR3 amino acids: CASSLVAGFHEQYF. CDR3 sequence (DNA): TGTGCCAGCAGCTTGGTCGCGGGGTTCCACGAGCAGTACTTC.